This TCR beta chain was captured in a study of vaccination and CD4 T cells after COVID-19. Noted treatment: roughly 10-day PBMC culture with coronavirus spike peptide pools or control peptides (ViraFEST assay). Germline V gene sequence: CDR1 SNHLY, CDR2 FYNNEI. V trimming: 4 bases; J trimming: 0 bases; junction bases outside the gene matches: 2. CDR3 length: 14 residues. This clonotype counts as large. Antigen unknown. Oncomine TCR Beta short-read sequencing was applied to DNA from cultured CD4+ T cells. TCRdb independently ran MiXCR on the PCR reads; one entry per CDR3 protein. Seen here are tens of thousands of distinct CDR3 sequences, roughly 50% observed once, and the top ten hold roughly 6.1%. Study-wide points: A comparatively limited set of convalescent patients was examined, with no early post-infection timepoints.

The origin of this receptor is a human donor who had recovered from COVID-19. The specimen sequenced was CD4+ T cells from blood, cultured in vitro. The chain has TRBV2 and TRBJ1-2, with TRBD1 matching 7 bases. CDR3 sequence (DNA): TGTGCCAGCAGTGGGGACAGCACTAACTATGGCTACACCTTC. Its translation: CASSGDSTNYGYTF. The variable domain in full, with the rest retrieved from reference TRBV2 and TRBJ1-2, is EPEVTQTPSHQVTQMGQEVILRCVPISNHLYFYWYRQILGQKVEFLVSFYNNEISEKSEIFDDQFSVERPDGSNFTLKIRSTKLEDSAMYFCASSGDSTNYGYTFGSGTRLTVV.